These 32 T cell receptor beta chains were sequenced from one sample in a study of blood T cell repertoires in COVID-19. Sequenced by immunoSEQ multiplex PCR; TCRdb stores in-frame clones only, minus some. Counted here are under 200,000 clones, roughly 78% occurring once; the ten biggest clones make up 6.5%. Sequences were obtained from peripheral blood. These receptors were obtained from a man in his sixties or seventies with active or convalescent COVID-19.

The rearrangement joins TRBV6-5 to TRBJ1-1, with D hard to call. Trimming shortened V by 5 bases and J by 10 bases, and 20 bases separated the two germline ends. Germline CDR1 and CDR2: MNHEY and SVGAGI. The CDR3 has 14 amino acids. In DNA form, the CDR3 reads TGTGCCAGCAGTCGCCGGGTCCGAGACGGTTTAGCTTTCTTT. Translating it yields CASSRRVRDGLAFF.

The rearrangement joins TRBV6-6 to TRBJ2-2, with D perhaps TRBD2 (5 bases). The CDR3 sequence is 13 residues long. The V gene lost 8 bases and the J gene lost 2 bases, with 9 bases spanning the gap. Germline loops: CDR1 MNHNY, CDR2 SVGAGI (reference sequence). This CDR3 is CASAGGNTGELFF. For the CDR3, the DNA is TGTGCCAGCGCGGGCGGAAACACCGGGGAGCTGTTTTTT.

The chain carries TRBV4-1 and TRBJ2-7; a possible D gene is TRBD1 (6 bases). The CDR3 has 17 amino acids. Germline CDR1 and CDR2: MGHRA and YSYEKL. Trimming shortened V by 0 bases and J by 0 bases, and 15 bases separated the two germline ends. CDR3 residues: CASSQDWRTEPSYEQYF. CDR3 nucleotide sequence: TGCGCCAGCAGCCAAGATTGGCGGACAGAACCCTCCTACGAGCAGTACTTC.

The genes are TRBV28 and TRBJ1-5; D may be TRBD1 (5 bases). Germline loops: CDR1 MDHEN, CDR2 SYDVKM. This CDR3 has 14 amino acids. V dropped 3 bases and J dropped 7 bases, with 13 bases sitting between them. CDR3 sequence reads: CASSFRARGQPQHF. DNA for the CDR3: TGTGCCAGCAGTTTCAGGGCGCGTGGACAGCCCCAGCATTTT.

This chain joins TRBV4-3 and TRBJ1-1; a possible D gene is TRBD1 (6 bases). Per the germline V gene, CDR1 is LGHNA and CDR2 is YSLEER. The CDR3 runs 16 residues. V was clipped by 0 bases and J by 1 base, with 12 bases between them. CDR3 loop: CASSQEMGGPNTEAFF. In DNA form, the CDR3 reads TGCGCCAGCAGCCAAGAGATGGGGGGGCCGAACACTGAAGCTTTCTTT.

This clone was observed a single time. The CDR3: CASSLTLGYGYTF. Written as DNA, the CDR3 is TGTGCCAGCAGTTTAACCCTAGGTTATGGCTACACCTTC. The V and J genes are TRBV12-3 or TRBV12-4 and TRBJ1-2; D is uncertain. The CDR3 totals 13 residues. The V and J ends lost 2 bases and 5 bases respectively, with 9 bases between them.

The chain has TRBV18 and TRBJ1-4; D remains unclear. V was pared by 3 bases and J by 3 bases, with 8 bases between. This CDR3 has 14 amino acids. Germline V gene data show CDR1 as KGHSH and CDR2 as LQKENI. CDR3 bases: TGTGCCAGCTCACCTCGCCAGGCTAATGAAAAACTGTTTTTT. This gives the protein CASSPRQANEKLFF. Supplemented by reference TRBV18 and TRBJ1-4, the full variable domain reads NAGVMQNPRHLVRRRGQEARLRCSPMKGHSHVYWYRQLPEEGLKFMVYLQKENIIDESGMPKERFSAEFPKEGPSILRIQQVVRGDSAAYFCASSPRQANEKLFFGSGTQLSVL.

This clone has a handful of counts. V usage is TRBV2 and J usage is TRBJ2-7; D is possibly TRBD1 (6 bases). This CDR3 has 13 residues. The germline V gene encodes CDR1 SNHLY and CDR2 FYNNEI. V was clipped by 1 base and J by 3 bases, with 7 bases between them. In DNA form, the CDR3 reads TGTGCCAGCAGTGAAGACAGGGACTACGAGCAGTACTTC. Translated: CASSEDRDYEQYF.

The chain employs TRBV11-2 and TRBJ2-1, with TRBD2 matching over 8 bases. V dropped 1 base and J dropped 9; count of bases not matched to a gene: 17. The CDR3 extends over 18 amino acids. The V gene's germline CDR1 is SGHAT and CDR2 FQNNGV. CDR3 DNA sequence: TGTGCCAGCAGCTTAGGTGGGGGTGTCTGGACTAGCACTGGTGAGCAGTTCTTC. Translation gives CASSLGGGVWTSTGEQFF.

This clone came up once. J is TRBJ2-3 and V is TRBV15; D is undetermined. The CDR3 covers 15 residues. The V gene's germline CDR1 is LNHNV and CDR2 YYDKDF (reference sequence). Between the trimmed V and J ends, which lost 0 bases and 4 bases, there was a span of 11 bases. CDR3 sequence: CATSRDSALPDTQYF. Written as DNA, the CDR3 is TGTGCCACCAGCAGAGATTCCGCGCTACCAGATACGCAGTATTTT.

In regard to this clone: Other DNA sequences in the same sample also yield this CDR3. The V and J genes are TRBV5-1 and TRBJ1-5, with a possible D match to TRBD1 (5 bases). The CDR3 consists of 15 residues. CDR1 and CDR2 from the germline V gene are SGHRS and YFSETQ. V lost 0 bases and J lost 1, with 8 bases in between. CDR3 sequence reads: CASSLGGTSNQPQHF. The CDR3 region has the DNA TGCGCCAGCAGCTTGGGGGGCACGAGCAATCAGCCCCAGCATTTT.

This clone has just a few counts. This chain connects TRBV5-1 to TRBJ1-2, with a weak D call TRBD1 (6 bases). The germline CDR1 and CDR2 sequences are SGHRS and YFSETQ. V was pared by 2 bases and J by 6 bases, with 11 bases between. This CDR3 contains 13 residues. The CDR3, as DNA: TGCGCCAGCAGCTTCCGGGACATTGATGGCTACACCTTC. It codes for CASSFRDIDGYTF.

The CDR3 reads CASRKIRQANTGELFF. Here the CDR3 DNA reads TGCGCCAGCAGGAAAATCCGACAGGCGAACACCGGGGAGCTGTTTTTT. This rearrangement joins TRBV5-1 to TRBJ2-2; TRBD1 might be the D (6 bases). The germline gives CDR1 SGHRS, CDR2 YFSETQ. The V gene lost 5 bases and the J gene lost 0 bases, with 14 bases spanning the gap. This CDR3 is 16 amino acids long.

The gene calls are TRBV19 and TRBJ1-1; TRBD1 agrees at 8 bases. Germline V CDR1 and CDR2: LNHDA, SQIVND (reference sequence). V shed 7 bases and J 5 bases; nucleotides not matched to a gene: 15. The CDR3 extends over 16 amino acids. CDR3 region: CASKIWAGGGRTEAFF. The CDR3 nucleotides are TGTGCCAGTAAGATCTGGGCAGGGGGCGGCAGGACTGAAGCTTTCTTT.

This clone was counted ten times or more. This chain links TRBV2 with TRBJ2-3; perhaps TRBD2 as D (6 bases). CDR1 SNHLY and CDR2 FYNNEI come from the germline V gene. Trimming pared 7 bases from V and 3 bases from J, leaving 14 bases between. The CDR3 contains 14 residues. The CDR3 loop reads CASKEGFGTDTQYF. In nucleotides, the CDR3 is TGTGCCAGCAAGGAGGGCTTCGGGACAGATACGCAGTATTTT.

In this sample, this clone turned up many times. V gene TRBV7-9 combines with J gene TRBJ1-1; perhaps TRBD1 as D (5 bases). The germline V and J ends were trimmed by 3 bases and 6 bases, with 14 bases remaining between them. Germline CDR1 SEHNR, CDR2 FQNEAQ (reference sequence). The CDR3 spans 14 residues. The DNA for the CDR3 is TGTGCCAGCAGCTTGGATTCAGGGTTCGCTGAAGCTTTCTTT. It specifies CASSLDSGFAEAFF.

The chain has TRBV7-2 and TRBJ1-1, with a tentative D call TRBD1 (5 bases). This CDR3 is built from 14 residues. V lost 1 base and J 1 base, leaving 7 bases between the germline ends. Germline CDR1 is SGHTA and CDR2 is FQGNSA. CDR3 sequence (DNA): TGTGCCAGCAGCTTAGTGGGGGGGAACACTGAAGCTTTCTTT. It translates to CASSLVGGNTEAFF.

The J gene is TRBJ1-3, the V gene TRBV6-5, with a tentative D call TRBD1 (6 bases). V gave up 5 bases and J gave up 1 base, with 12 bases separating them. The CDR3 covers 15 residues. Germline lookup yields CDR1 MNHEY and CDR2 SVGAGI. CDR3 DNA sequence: TGTGCCAGCAGTCCCTTTGGACAGTCTGGAAACACCATATATTTT. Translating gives CASSPFGQSGNTIYF.

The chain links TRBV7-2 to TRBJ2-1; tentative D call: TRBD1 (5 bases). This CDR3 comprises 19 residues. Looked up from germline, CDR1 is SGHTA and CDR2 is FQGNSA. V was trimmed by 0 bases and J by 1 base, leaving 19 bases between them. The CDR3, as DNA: TGTGCCAGCAGCTTAGCTCCTCCCCATACAACAGGTTCCTACAATGAGCAGTTCTTC. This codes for CASSLAPPHTTGSYNEQFF.

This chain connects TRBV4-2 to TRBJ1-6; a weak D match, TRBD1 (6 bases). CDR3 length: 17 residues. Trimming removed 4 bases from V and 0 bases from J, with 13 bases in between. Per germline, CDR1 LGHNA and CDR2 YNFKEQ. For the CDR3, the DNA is TGTGCCAGCAGCCCGGACAGAATAAGCTCCTATAATTCACCCCTCCACTTT. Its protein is CASSPDRISSYNSPLHF.

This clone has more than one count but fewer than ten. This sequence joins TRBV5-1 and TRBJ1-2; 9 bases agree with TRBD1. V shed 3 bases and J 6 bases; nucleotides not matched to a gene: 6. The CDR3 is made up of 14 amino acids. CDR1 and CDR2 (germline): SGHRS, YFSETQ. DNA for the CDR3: TGCGCCAGCAGCTCGGGACAGGGAGGAGATGGCTACACCTTC. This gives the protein CASSSGQGGDGYTF.

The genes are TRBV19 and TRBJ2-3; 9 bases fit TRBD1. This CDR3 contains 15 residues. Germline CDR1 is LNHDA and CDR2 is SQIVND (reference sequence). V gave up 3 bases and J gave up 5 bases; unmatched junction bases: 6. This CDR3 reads CASSITGTGIDTQYF. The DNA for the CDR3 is TGTGCCAGTAGTATCACGGGGACAGGGATAGATACGCAGTATTTT. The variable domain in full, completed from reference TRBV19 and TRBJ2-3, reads DGGITQSPKYLFRKEGQNVTLSCEQNLNHDAMYWYRQDPGQGLRLIYYSQIVNDFQKGDIAEGYSVSREKKESFPLTVTSAQKNPTAFYLCASSITGTGIDTQYFGPGTRLTVL.

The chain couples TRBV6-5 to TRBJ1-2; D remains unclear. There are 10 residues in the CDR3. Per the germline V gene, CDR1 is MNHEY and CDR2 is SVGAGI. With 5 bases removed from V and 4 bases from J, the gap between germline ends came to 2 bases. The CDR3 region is CASSLYGYTF. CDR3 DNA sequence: TGTGCCAGCAGTCTCTATGGCTACACCTTC.

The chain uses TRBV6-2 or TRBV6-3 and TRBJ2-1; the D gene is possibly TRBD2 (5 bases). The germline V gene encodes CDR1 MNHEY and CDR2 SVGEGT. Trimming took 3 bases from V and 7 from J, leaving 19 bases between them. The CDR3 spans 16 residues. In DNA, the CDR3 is TGTGCCAGCAGTTATATCCCTAGCAGAGATGCTAATGAGCAGTTCTTC. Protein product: CASSYIPSRDANEQFF.

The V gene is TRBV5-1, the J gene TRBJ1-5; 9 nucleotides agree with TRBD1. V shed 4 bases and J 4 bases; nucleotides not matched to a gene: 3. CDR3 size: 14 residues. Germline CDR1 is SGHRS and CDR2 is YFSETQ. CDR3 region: CASSVGTGNQPQHF. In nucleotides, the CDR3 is TGCGCCAGCAGCGTAGGGACAGGGAATCAGCCCCAGCATTTT.

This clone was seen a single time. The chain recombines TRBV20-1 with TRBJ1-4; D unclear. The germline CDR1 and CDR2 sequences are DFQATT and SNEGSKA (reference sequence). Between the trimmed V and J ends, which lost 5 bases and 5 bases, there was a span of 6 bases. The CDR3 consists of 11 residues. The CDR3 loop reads CSAPLNEKLFF. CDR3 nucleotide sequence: TGCAGTGCTCCCCTAAATGAAAAACTGTTTTTT.

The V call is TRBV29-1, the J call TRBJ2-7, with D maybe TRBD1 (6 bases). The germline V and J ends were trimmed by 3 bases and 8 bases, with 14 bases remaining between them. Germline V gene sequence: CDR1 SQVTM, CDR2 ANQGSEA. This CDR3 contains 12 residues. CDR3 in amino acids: CSVEGATFQQYF. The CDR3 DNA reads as TGCAGCGTTGAGGGGGCGACATTCCAGCAGTACTTC.

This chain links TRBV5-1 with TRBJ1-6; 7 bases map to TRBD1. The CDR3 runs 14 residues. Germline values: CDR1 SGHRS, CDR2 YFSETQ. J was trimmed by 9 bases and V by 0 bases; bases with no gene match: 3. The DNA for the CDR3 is TGCGCCAGCAGCTTGGAACAGGGGACTTCACCCCTCCACTTT. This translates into CASSLEQGTSPLHF.

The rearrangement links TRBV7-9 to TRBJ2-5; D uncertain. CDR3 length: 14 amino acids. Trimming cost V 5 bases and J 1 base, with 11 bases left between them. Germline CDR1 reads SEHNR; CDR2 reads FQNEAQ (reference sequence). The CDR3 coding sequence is TGTGCCAGCAGCCTCCGGTCTGTCCAAGAGACCCAGTACTTC. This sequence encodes CASSLRSVQETQYF. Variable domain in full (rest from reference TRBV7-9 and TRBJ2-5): DTGVSQNPRHKITKRGQNVTFRCDPISEHNRLYWYRQTLGQGPEFLTYFQNEAQLEKSRLLSDRFSAERPKGSFSTLEIQRTEQGDSAMYLCASSLRSVQETQYFGPGTRLLVL.

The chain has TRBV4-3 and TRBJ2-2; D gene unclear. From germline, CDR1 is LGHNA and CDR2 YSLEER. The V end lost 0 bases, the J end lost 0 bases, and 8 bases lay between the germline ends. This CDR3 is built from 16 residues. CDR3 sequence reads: CASSQEVNTNTGELFF. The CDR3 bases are TGCGCCAGCAGCCAAGAGGTCAACACGAACACCGGGGAGCTGTTTTTT.

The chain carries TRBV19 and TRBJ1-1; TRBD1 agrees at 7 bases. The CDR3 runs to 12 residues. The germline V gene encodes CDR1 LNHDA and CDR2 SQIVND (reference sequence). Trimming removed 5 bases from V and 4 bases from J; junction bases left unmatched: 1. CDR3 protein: CASSRQGTEAFF. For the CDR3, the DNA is TGTGCCAGTAGTCGACAGGGCACTGAAGCTTTCTTT.

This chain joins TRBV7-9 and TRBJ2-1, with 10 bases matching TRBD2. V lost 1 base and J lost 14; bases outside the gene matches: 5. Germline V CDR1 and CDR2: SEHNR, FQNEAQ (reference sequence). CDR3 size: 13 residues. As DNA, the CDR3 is TGTGCCAGCAGCTTAGGTCTAGCGGGAGTTGAGTTCTTC. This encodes CASSLGLAGVEFF.